The rows below give T cell receptor beta chains drawn from one sample of a study of T cell repertoires in aging, cancer and after chemotherapy. TCRdb re-derived calls from the multiplex PCR reads in MiXCR, one entry per CDR3 protein. Among 9,400 or so distinct CDR3 sequences, around 39% were seen once, and the ten largest hold 3.5% to 4%. Sequencing input: blood. These receptors originate from a human donor in good health. Each CDR3 is given with its conserved first and last residue. Each record gives: J gene, CDR3 length, V gene, CDR3 protein.

TRBJ1-1 | 12 | TRBV6-5 | CASSHPQGEAFF
TRBJ2-1 | 15 | TRBV6-5 | CASSYSRDIYNEQFF
TRBJ2-3 | 16 | TRBV5-5 | CASSSGLAGWTDTQYF
TRBJ2-6 | 15 | TRBV12-3/TRBV12-4 | CASSGFPSGANVLTF
TRBJ1-1 | 14 | TRBV27 | CASSLSPGYVEAFF
TRBJ1-2 | 14 | TRBV6-5 | CASRAGSQNYGYTF
TRBJ2-5 | 13 | TRBV5-1 | CASSLGGWETQYF
TRBJ1-5 | 17 | TRBV19 | CASDRVGIGVGGQPQHF
TRBJ2-7 | 16 | TRBV19 | CASSIPYAGGPGEQYF
TRBJ1-4 | 15 | TRBV11-3 | CASSLTGTRYEKLFF
TRBJ2-3 | 17 | TRBV18 | CASSPVQGLGGTDTQYF
TRBJ2-1 | 15 | TRBV6-4 | CASRPLAGGNNEQFF
TRBJ2-1 | 15 | TRBV5-6 | CASSLAWGTSEPKFF
TRBJ2-1 | 15 | TRBV10-3 | CASQSHGTTVGEQFF
TRBJ2-7 | 18 | TRBV18 | CASSILGLAGAPSYEQYF
TRBJ2-7 | 16 | TRBV5-6 | CASSLGLGGITYEQYF
TRBJ1-1 | 15 | TRBV6-1 | CAISEFEGGSPEAFF
TRBJ1-2 | 14 | TRBV5-6 | CASSLASDRHGYTF
TRBJ1-1 | 12 | TRBV15 | CATSRNRYEAFF
TRBJ2-1 | 12 | TRBV11-3 | CASSLMGGEQFF
TRBJ2-5 | 14 | TRBV20-1 | CSAREAGGKETQYF
TRBJ1-2 | 17 | TRBV6-2/TRBV6-3 | CASIRGQGRTQGYGYTF
TRBJ1-4 | 13 | TRBV29-1 | CSVSLRKEEKLFF
TRBJ2-1 | 16 | TRBV21-1 | CASSKARGHAYNEQFF
TRBJ1-1 | 14 | TRBV6-5 | CASSYRSNWAEAFF
TRBJ2-7 | 13 | TRBV6-5 | CASSLARDYEQYF
TRBJ2-7 | 15 | TRBV6-2/TRBV6-3 | CASSLIQDITYEQYF
TRBJ1-1 | 14 | TRBV6-5 | CASSFRASGTEAFF
TRBJ1-5 | 13 | TRBV6-2/TRBV6-3 | CASSTNSNQPQHF
TRBJ1-2 | 15 | TRBV6-5 | CASSFSGTGTKGYTF
TRBJ1-3 | 15 | TRBV24-1 | CATSDSSFSGNTIYF
TRBJ1-1 | 13 | TRBV5-1 | CASSLSRNTEAFF
TRBJ1-3 | 15 | TRBV6-1 | CASSVGRGAGNTIYF
TRBJ2-7 | 20 | TRBV11-1 | CASSRGDPSRPREGTYEQYF
TRBJ2-7 | 13 | TRBV29-1 | CSVAFAGAYEQYF
TRBJ2-5 | 16 | TRBV5-1 | CASSPRLAGGWETQYF
TRBJ1-5 | 14 | TRBV6-6 | CASNNGVSNQPQHF
TRBJ1-4 | 14 | TRBV6-1 | CASSDRQGNEKLFF
TRBJ2-7 | 13 | TRBV12-3/TRBV12-4 | CASSLGNSYEQYF
TRBJ2-7 | 13 | TRBV29-1 | CSVGPGDSYEQYF
TRBJ1-5 | 16 | TRBV5-6 | CASSQRKGLSNQPQHF
TRBJ1-3 | 17 | TRBV7-6 | CASSLAGQGAFINTIYF
TRBJ2-5 | 13 | TRBV29-1 | CSVEGSPVETQYF
TRBJ2-3 | 16 | TRBV19 | CASSPPGAEYTDTQYF
TRBJ1-5 | 14 | TRBV27 | CASSTGQGNQPQHF
TRBJ1-1 | 14 | TRBV11-1 | CASSLGSGRGEAFF
TRBJ2-2 | 13 | TRBV11-1 | CASSPIRTGELFF
TRBJ1-4 | 11 | TRBV6-5 | CASSPREGLFF
TRBJ1-2 | 13 | TRBV12-3/TRBV12-4 | CASSLTPGHGYTF
TRBJ2-2 | 18 | TRBV6-6 | CASTEIPPGAANTGELFF
TRBJ2-5 | 11 | TRBV10-3 | CAIRDEETQYF
TRBJ2-5 | 16 | TRBV18 | CASSPNMAGSRETQYF